Described below is a single TCR beta chain sequence and its context. The antigen remains unidentified. Germline-derived CDR1 and CDR2 are SNHLY and FYNNEI. The CDR3 runs 12 residues. Trimming cost V 4 bases and J 1 base, with 2 bases left between them. The time point was: cycle 4 day 1 (C4D1), after more than five weeks of nivolumab. After autologous stem cell transplantation all patients relapsed, and prior brentuximab vedotin exposure differed between cohorts. Negative magnetic selection isolated CD4+ T cells from thawed PBMCs. Profiling relied on immunoSEQ multiplex PCR, and the TCRdb table lists in-frame clones only, not all of them. This repertoire shows approximately 13,000 clones, roughly 90% found once; its top ten account for approximately 0.9%. This sample was included in a study of PD-1 blockade in classical Hodgkin lymphoma. Study findings and constraints: It was reported that newly diagnosed patients had less baseline TCR diversity than healthy donors.

The sequence came from a human donor with classical Hodgkin lymphoma. The specimen was CD4+ T cells from blood, collected before the fourth cycle of nivolumab. The rearrangement joins TRBV2 to TRBJ1-5, with no clear D. CDR3 nucleotide sequence: TGTGCCAGCAGTGCCAGCAATCAGCCCCAGCATTTT. Translation gives CASSASNQPQHF. Full variable domain (outside the CDR3, taken from reference TRBV2 and TRBJ1-5): EPEVTQTPSHQVTQMGQEVILRCVPISNHLYFYWYRQILGQKVEFLVSFYNNEISEKSEIFDDQFSVERPDGSNFTLKIRSTKLEDSAMYFCASSASNQPQHFGDGTRLSIL.